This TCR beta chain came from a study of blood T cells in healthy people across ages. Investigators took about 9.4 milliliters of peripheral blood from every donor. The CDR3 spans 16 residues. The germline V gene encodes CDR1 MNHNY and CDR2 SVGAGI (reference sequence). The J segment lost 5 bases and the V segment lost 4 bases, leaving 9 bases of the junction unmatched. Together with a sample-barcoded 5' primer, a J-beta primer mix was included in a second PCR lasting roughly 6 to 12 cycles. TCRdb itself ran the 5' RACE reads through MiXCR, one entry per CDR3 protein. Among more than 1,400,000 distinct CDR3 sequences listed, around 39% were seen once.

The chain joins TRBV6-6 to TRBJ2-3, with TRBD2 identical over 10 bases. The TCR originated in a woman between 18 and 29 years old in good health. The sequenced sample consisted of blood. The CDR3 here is CASSSISGGRGDTQYF. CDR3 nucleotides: TGTGCCAGCAGTTCCATTAGCGGGGGGCGCGGAGATACGCAGTATTTT.